This is a list of T cell receptor beta chains from one sample in a study of blood T cells in healthy people across ages. TCRdb reanalysed the 5' RACE reads using MiXCR and keeps one entry per CDR3 protein. The sample shows 700,000 or so distinct CDR3 sequences, 40% to 50% of them seen only once. The material sequenced was blood. All receptors come from an elderly man in good health. Both conserved end residues are part of each CDR3. The D gene is left open where the match is weak. For some rows the clone size is stated as once, few or many, or as a class when expanded; others skip it.

J,length,V,D,size,DNA,CDR3
TRBJ2-1,14,TRBV18,NA,few,TGTGCCAGCTCACCAGGGGGAGTTGACCATGAGCAGTTCTTC,CASSPGGVDHEQFF
TRBJ2-5,13,TRBV9,NA,NA,TGTGCCAGCAGCGTAGGAAGCGGGGAGACCCAGTACTTC,CASSVGSGETQYF
TRBJ1-2,13,TRBV14,NA,few,TGTGCCAGCAGCCCGAGGGTGGCCTATGGCTACACCTTC,CASSPRVAYGYTF
TRBJ1-2,15,TRBV6-1,NA,NA,TGTGCCAGAAGTGACCAAGACAGGCCAAACTATGGCTACACCTTC,CARSDQDRPNYGYTF
TRBJ2-7,16,TRBV5-7,TRBD2,few,TGTGCCAGCAGCCTCCCCTGGGGGGGGAGCTCCTACGAGCAGTACTTC,CASSLPWGGSSYEQYF
TRBJ2-7,14,TRBV20-1,TRBD1,few,TGCAGTGCGCGCCGACAGGGGGGCTCCTACGAGCAGTACTTC,CSARRQGGSYEQYF
TRBJ1-1,16,TRBV28,TRBD1,NA,TGTGCCAGCAGGTCTGCCGGGACAGGGTCGCACACTGAAGCTTTCTTT,CASRSAGTGSHTEAFF
TRBJ2-3,16,TRBV5-1,NA,NA,TGCGCCAGCAGCTTTGAGGGGGGCCTGGGGACAGATACGCAGTATTTT,CASSFEGGLGTDTQYF
TRBJ2-5,17,TRBV7-9,TRBD2,NA,TGTGCCAGCAGCTTAGCCCGACTAGCGGGTCTCCAAGAGACCCAGTACTTC,CASSLARLAGLQETQYF
TRBJ2-3,15,TRBV20-1,NA,NA,TGCAGTGCTAGAGATGTATCGACAGCCACAGATACGCAGTATTTT,CSARDVSTATDTQYF
TRBJ2-7,11,TRBV5-1,NA,NA,TGCGCCAGCGGCTTGGCGGATGAGCAGTACTTC,CASGLADEQYF
TRBJ2-7,14,TRBV20-1,NA,few,TGCAGTGCTAGGGACCCAACCCCTCCCTACGAGCAGTACTTC,CSARDPTPPYEQYF
TRBJ1-2,14,TRBV29-1,TRBD1,NA,TGCAGCGTTGAAGGGTCAGGGGGCAACTATGGCTACACCTTC,CSVEGSGGNYGYTF
TRBJ1-1,13,TRBV29-1,NA,NA,TGCAGCGTTGGGGGGCTAGAGGACACTGAAGCTTTCTTT,CSVGGLEDTEAFF
TRBJ1-4,12,TRBV21-1,NA,NA,TGTGCCAGTACCAGTCAGGAAGAAAAACTGTTTTTT,CASTSQEEKLFF
TRBJ2-1,15,TRBV6-1,NA,few,TGTGCCAGCAGTGAATATGGAGGGGGGTACAATGAGCAGTTCTTC,CASSEYGGGYNEQFF
TRBJ2-2,17,TRBV24-1,NA,once,TGTGCCACCAGTGATATCGGTAGGACAGCGAACACCGGGGAGCTGTTTTTT,CATSDIGRTANTGELFF
TRBJ2-1,14,TRBV5-4,NA,NA,TGTGCCAGCAGCTCCCGGGGGCCGTCACATGAGCAGTTCTTC,CASSSRGPSHEQFF
TRBJ2-1,13,TRBV20-1,NA,NA,TGCAGTGCCCGAAGACGGGTCGACAATGAGCAGTTCTTC,CSARRRVDNEQFF
TRBJ2-7,13,TRBV30,NA,NA,TGTGCCTGGAGTGTAGGTCGTCCCTACGAGCAGTACTTC,CAWSVGRPYEQYF
TRBJ2-5,14,TRBV6-5,TRBD2,few,TGTGCCAGCAGTTCCCCTAGCGGGATGGAGACCCAGTACTTC,CASSSPSGMETQYF
TRBJ1-2,16,TRBV7-8,TRBD1,once,TGTGCCAGCAGCTTAGACGGGACCGGGACAGGCTATGGCTACACCTTC,CASSLDGTGTGYGYTF
TRBJ2-7,14,TRBV11-2,TRBD2,few,TGTGCCAGCAGCCCTAGCGGGAGGGCTGGAGAGCAGTACTTC,CASSPSGRAGEQYF
TRBJ2-1,15,TRBV6-5,NA,NA,TGTGCCAGCAGGCCCCGGAACGTGGGCCAAGAGACCCAGTTCTTC,CASRPRNVGQETQFF
TRBJ1-5,15,TRBV2,TRBD1,once,TGTGCCAGCAGTGAGGGGACAGGGGGGCATCAGCCCCAGCATTTT,CASSEGTGGHQPQHF
TRBJ1-6,15,TRBV14,TRBD1,NA,TGTGCCAGCAGCTTACAGGGGGCCTATAATTCACCCCTCCACTTT,CASSLQGAYNSPLHF
TRBJ2-7,13,TRBV7-3,NA,NA,TGTGCCAGCAGCTTGGGCGGACTTGTCGAGCAGTACTTC,CASSLGGLVEQYF
TRBJ2-3,16,TRBV4-3,TRBD2,many,TGCGCCCTGGGGGTAACTAGCGGGGGGCCCACAGATACGCAGTATTTT,CALGVTSGGPTDTQYF
TRBJ2-1,13,TRBV7-9,NA,many,TGTGCCTGCAAAGGCGGGCGAGCGGATGAGCAGTTCTTC,CACKGGRADEQFF
TRBJ2-1,17,TRBV6-2/TRBV6-3,NA,NA,TGTGCCAGCAGTCACCCTTCCCGCGGCGGGCTCTACAATGAGCAGTTCTTC,CASSHPSRGGLYNEQFF
TRBJ2-1,15,TRBV29-1,TRBD1,NA,TGCAGCGTCCGACGACAGGGGGCGAGGCAAGAGACCCAGTTCTTC,CSVRRQGARQETQFF
TRBJ2-3,16,TRBV20-1,NA,few,TGCAGTGCTATCGGAAGCGGAAGGATCCTCACAGATACGCAGTATTTT,CSAIGSGRILTDTQYF
TRBJ1-2,16,TRBV4-3,NA,NA,TGCGCCAGCAGCCAAGATGGGGGGCGTAGCCTTTATGGCTACACCTTC,CASSQDGGRSLYGYTF
TRBJ1-2,12,TRBV29-1,NA,NA,TGCAGCGTTGAGGCGGAACATTTTGGCCACACCTTC,CSVEAEHFGHTF
TRBJ1-4,13,TRBV7-2,NA,NA,TGTGCCAGCAGCTTAGTAGGAGACAAAAAACTGTTTTTT,CASSLVGDKKLFF
TRBJ2-7,13,TRBV6-6,TRBD1,few,TGTGCCAGCAACAGGGGGCACTCCTACGAGCAGTACTTC,CASNRGHSYEQYF
TRBJ2-1,13,TRBV6-2/TRBV6-3,NA,NA,TGTGCCAGCAGTTATATGGTGACGACTGAGCAGTTCTTC,CASSYMVTTEQFF
TRBJ1-4,17,TRBV18,NA,NA,TGTGCCAGCTCGTCACGGACGGGGGGTCCAACTAATGAAAAACTGTTTTTT,CASSSRTGGPTNEKLFF
TRBJ2-7,15,TRBV21-1,NA,few,TGTGCCAGCAGCTACCACAGGACCTACCGCAACGAGCAGTACTTC,CASSYHRTYRNEQYF
TRBJ1-6,15,TRBV7-2,NA,NA,TGTGCCAGCAGCCCCGGGCGGGCCGACAATTCACCCCTCCACTTT,CASSPGRADNSPLHF
TRBJ1-6,16,TRBV14,NA,NA,TGTGCCAGCAGCCAAGACCTCGCCGGGGGGAATTCACCCCTCCACTTT,CASSQDLAGGNSPLHF
TRBJ2-5,16,TRBV5-1,TRBD2,NA,TGCGCCAGCAGCCCTACTAGCGGGACTGGAGGGAATGAGCAGTACTTC,CASSPTSGTGGNEQYF
TRBJ2-3,15,TRBV27,NA,NA,TGTGCCAGCAGTTTTTTCGGGTCTAGCACAGATACGCAGTATTTT,CASSFFGSSTDTQYF
TRBJ2-7,15,TRBV6-2/TRBV6-3,NA,NA,TGTGCCAGCAGTCCCCAGGGAGGGGGGACCTACGAGCAGTACTTC,CASSPQGGGTYEQYF
TRBJ2-7,16,TRBV7-9,TRBD1,NA,TGTGCCAGCAGCTTAGGGGTGGACAGGGCCCCCTACGAGCAGTACTTC,CASSLGVDRAPYEQYF
TRBJ1-5,15,TRBV9,NA,NA,TGTGCCAGCAGCGTAGACGGAGGGGCAACTCAGCCCCAGCATTTT,CASSVDGGATQPQHF
TRBJ2-7,14,TRBV6-5,TRBD2,NA,TGTGCCAGCAGTACCCGGGGGGAGGAGAGGGAGCAGTACTTC,CASSTRGEEREQYF
TRBJ2-3,15,TRBV9,NA,NA,TGTGCCAGCAGCGTAGCCTCCACAAACACAGATACGCAGTATTTT,CASSVASTNTDTQYF
TRBJ2-1,17,TRBV6-2/TRBV6-3,TRBD2,NA,TGTGCCAGCAGTTACGGGGGGCTAGCGGGATTTGGCAATGAGCAGTTCTTC,CASSYGGLAGFGNEQFF
TRBJ1-2,13,TRBV27,NA,few,TGTGCCAGCAGTGCTCGGGACGGAAGGGGCTACACCTTC,CASSARDGRGYTF
TRBJ2-7,14,TRBV6-2/TRBV6-3,TRBD2,NA,TGTGCTTTGGGGACTAGCCCCTTAAACAATGAGCAGTACTTC,CALGTSPLNNEQYF
TRBJ1-5,12,TRBV6-2/TRBV6-3,NA,few,TGTGCCAGCAGTTACCCGCCTCAGCCCCAGCATTTT,CASSYPPQPQHF